Listed below are T cell receptor beta chains from one sample, sequenced in a study of blood T cell repertoires in COVID-19. Sequencing used immunoSEQ multiplex PCR; TCRdb keeps in-frame clones, though not all of them. The profile covers about 140,000 clones, with approximately 79% appearing a single time and 2.5% to 3% taken by the ten largest. The material sequenced was PBMCs or T cells enriched from blood (not recorded which). The source is a woman aged 45-65 years who had recovered from COVID-19. Both conserved end residues are part of each CDR3. Fields, in order: J gene, clone size, D gene, V gene, CDR3 DNA, CDR3 protein. The D gene is left open where the match is weak. Size values are once, few and many counts, or a class for expanded clones, and some rows have none.

TRBJ2-7	NA	TRBD2	TRBV28	TGTGCCAGCAGCTGGGATAGCGGGATCGAGCAGTACTTC	CASSWDSGIEQYF
TRBJ2-1	NA	TRBD1	TRBV2	TGTGCCAGCACGAGGGGGCCCTACAATGAGCAGTTCTTC	CASTRGPYNEQFF
TRBJ2-7	few	NA	TRBV2	TGTGCCAGCAGTCCACTAGACTACGAGCAGTACTTC	CASSPLDYEQYF
TRBJ2-7	NA	NA	TRBV14	TGTGCCAGCAGCCAATTCGAGTCTTTGCCCTACGAGCAGTACTTC	CASSQFESLPYEQYF
TRBJ2-1	NA	NA	TRBV6-4	TGTGCCAGCAGTGTTGATTTTAGCTCCTACAATGAGCAGTTCTTC	CASSVDFSSYNEQFF
TRBJ2-1	NA	TRBD1	TRBV7-2	TGTGCCAGCAGCTCCTGGACAGGGCCCTACAATGAGCAGTTCTTC	CASSSWTGPYNEQFF
TRBJ2-7	NA	NA	TRBV27	TGTGCCAGCAGGGGGGGACGGCGTATCCACGAGCAGTACTTC	CASRGGRRIHEQYF
TRBJ1-5	NA	TRBD1	TRBV12-5	TGTGCTAGTGCCCGCGTAGGACAGGGGAATCAGCCCCAGCATTTT	CASARVGQGNQPQHF
TRBJ2-7	NA	NA	TRBV5-1	TGCGCCAGCAGCTTGGGACTAGTGGGGTCGGGCAACGAGCAGTACTTC	CASSLGLVGSGNEQYF
TRBJ2-7	NA	TRBD2	TRBV28	TGTGCCATCCTCGAAGCGGGATCTTTAAGCGAGCAGTACTTC	CAILEAGSLSEQYF
TRBJ1-2	once	TRBD1	TRBV3-1/TRBV3-2	TGTGCCAGCAGCCAAGATCATGACAGGGCCGGGGGCTACACCTTC	CASSQDHDRAGGYTF
TRBJ2-3	few	TRBD2	TRBV5-1	TGCGCCAGCAGCATAGGGACTAGCGGGGGGCCCAATCGGTATTTT	CASSIGTSGGPNRYF
TRBJ1-2	few	NA	TRBV9	TGTGCCAGCAGCGTGGACAGTAGACCAAATGGCTACACCTTC	CASSVDSRPNGYTF
TRBJ2-2	many	NA	TRBV5-1	TGCGCCAGCAGCTTGGTTGTCGGCGGCACCGGGGAGCTGTTTTTT	CASSLVVGGTGELFF
TRBJ1-3	NA	NA	TRBV9	TGTGCCAGCAGCGGGCTAAACACAGTATCTGGAAACACCATATATTTT	CASSGLNTVSGNTIYF
TRBJ1-1	NA	NA	TRBV6-5	TGTGCCAGCAGCCCCTCGGGGAGCACTGAAGCTTTCTTT	CASSPSGSTEAFF
TRBJ2-3	NA	TRBD2	TRBV9	TGTGCCAGCAGCGTAGAGGGACGGGGGGGCCGTGATACGCAGTATTTT	CASSVEGRGGRDTQYF
TRBJ1-1	NA	NA	TRBV11-2	TGTGCCAGCAGCTCCGAGGCAGTTAACACTGAAGCTTTCTTT	CASSSEAVNTEAFF
TRBJ1-1	NA	TRBD1	TRBV27	TGTGCCAGCAGTTTGGGGGACAGGGTCATGAACACTGAAGCTTTCTTT	CASSLGDRVMNTEAFF
TRBJ2-7	NA	NA	TRBV29-1	TGCAGCGTTGTGGGGCTCTACTCCTACGAGCAGTACTTC	CSVVGLYSYEQYF
TRBJ1-5	NA	NA	TRBV28	TGTGCCAGCAGAGGTCAGGGCCCCAATCAGCCCCAGCATTTT	CASRGQGPNQPQHF
TRBJ1-2	NA	TRBD1	TRBV10-3	TGTGCCATCAGGCTAACAGGGGGTAACTATGGCTACACCTTC	CAIRLTGGNYGYTF
TRBJ1-4	few	NA	TRBV28	TGTGCCAGCAGTTTATCCGGCATAGGGGAACTGTTTTTT	CASSLSGIGELFF
TRBJ1-5	NA	NA	TRBV19	TGTGCCAGTAGCTGGGGGGGCGGTCAGCCCCAGCATTTT	CASSWGGGQPQHF
TRBJ1-6	NA	NA	TRBV30	TGTGCCTGGCTACAGGGCGGTTCACCCCTCCACTTT	CAWLQGGSPLHF
TRBJ1-5	few	NA	TRBV28	TGTGCCAGCAGCAATCCTAGGCCCAGGGATAATCAGCCCCAGCATTTT	CASSNPRPRDNQPQHF
TRBJ1-2	NA	NA	TRBV29-1	TGCAGCGTTGAATGGGCACTCGAAGGCGGCTACACCTTC	CSVEWALEGGYTF
TRBJ1-1	NA	TRBD1	TRBV11-3	TGTGCCAGCAGCTTAGTCCGACAGGGCCCTGAAGCTTTCTTT	CASSLVRQGPEAFF